The 19 T cell receptor beta chains reported below all come from one sample, sequenced in a study of control samples from healthy donors and cancer patients. The method was immunoSEQ multiplex PCR; TCRdb's version includes in-frame clones alone and lacks a portion of them. Of under 450,000 clones in the sample, about 93% are singletons; the top ten hold 5% to 7%. The sequenced sample was PBMCs. The receptors were sampled from a middle-aged man with head and neck cancer.

This sequence joins TRBV7-9 and TRBJ1-1, with D perhaps matching TRBD1 (5 bases). CDR3 length equals 13 residues. CDR1 and CDR2 (germline): SEHNR, FQNEAQ (reference sequence). V lost 5 bases and J lost 1, with 8 bases in between. The CDR3 region is CASSGGGNTEAFF. In DNA, the CDR3 is TGTGCCAGCAGCGGGGGAGGGAACACTGAAGCTTTCTTT.

The chain carries TRBV6-5 and TRBJ1-3, with TRBD1 matching over 7 bases. The CDR3 consists of 15 residues. From germline, CDR1 is MNHEY and CDR2 SVGAGI. V lost 5 bases and J lost 0; bases outside the gene matches: 4. This CDR3 is CASSIDRVSGNTIYF. The CDR3 DNA reads as TGTGCCAGCAGTATAGACAGGGTCTCTGGAAACACCATATATTTT.

The gene calls are TRBV5-4 and TRBJ2-2; 9 bases map to TRBD1. The CDR3 covers 15 residues. J gave up 3 bases and V 2 bases, and 2 bases lay outside the gene matches. CDR1 and CDR2 from the germline V gene are SGHNT and YYREEE (reference sequence). CDR3 in DNA: TGTGCCAGCAGCTTCGGACAGGGGTACACCGGGGAGCTGTTTTTT. This codes for CASSFGQGYTGELFF.

The genes are TRBV4-3 and TRBJ1-2; 7 bases align to TRBD1. In germline, CDR1 is LGHNA, CDR2 YSLEER. V trimming: 0 bases; J trimming: 0 bases; junction bases outside the gene matches: 7. This CDR3 has 17 residues. Here the CDR3 DNA reads TGCGCCAGCAGCCAAGATCCCCGGGACAGCACTAACTATGGCTACACCTTC. Amino acid sequence: CASSQDPRDSTNYGYTF.

The chain couples TRBV3-1 (or the pseudogene TRBV3-2) to TRBJ2-7; tentative D call: TRBD2 (6 bases). Germline V lookup: CDR1 LGHDT, CDR2 YNNKEL (reference sequence). The CDR3 runs to 14 residues. V was trimmed by 3 bases and J by 6 bases, leaving 15 bases between them. This CDR3 reads CASSQRRGSSEQYF. The CDR3 nucleotides read TGTGCCAGCAGCCAGAGGCGGGGTAGCAGCGAGCAGTACTTC.

The V call is TRBV19, the J call TRBJ1-6, with D possibly TRBD1 on 5 matching bases. V was cut by 5 bases and J by 2 bases, with 19 bases left in between. This CDR3 has 18 amino acids. The germline V gene encodes CDR1 LNHDA and CDR2 SQIVND (reference sequence). The CDR3 DNA is TGTGCCAGTAGTGGAAGAACAGGAGGGTCCGCCTATAATTCACCCCTCCACTTT. Translation: CASSGRTGGSAYNSPLHF.

This chain links TRBV6-4 with TRBJ2-2, with 10 bases matching TRBD2. The junction had 5 bases not matched to a gene; V was cut back by 3 bases and J by 4 bases. Germline CDR1 is MRHNA and CDR2 is SNTAGT. This CDR3 has 16 amino acids. CDR3 region: CASSEAASGGTGELFF. The CDR3 nucleotides read TGTGCCAGCAGTGAGGCGGCTAGCGGGGGCACCGGGGAGCTGTTTTTT.

The chain uses TRBV6-5 and TRBJ1-1; TRBD1 might be the D (5 bases). Germline V lookup: CDR1 MNHEY, CDR2 SVGAGI. The CDR3 extends over 15 amino acids. Trimming shortened V by 4 bases and J by 1 base, and 13 bases separated the two germline ends. In DNA, the CDR3 is TGTGCCAGCAGTTTACAAGGACAAAAGAACACTGAAGCTTTCTTT. Its translation is CASSLQGQKNTEAFF.

The gene calls are TRBV5-6 and TRBJ1-5; perhaps TRBD1 as D (6 bases). The CDR3 sequence is 17 residues long. V was trimmed by 0 bases and J by 2 bases, leaving 15 bases between them. Germline CDR1 is SGHDT and CDR2 is YYEEEE. The CDR3 region is CASSLGRGRDGNQPQHF. In nucleotides, the CDR3 is TGTGCCAGCAGCTTGGGGCGGGGGCGCGACGGCAATCAGCCCCAGCATTTT.

J is TRBJ2-7 and V is TRBV6-5; weak D call: TRBD1 (6 bases). The CDR3 length is 14 residues. CDR1 MNHEY and CDR2 SVGAGI come from the germline V gene. V was pared by 5 bases and J by 0 bases, with 11 bases between. CDR3 in amino acids: CASSPRGNSYEQYF. The CDR3 coding sequence is TGTGCCAGCAGTCCCAGGGGAAACTCCTACGAGCAGTACTTC.

This chain links TRBV30 with TRBJ2-7, with 7 bases lining up with TRBD2. Germline CDR1 GTSNPN, CDR2 SVGIG (reference sequence). After removal of 3 bases from V and 2 bases from J, the junction contained 7 bases not matched to a gene. The CDR3 has 14 residues. The CDR3 sequence: CAWRGTGGPYEQYF. CDR3 coding DNA: TGTGCCTGGAGGGGGACGGGAGGTCCCTACGAGCAGTACTTC. The whole variable domain, remainder taken from reference TRBV30 and TRBJ2-7, is SQTIHQWPATLVQPVGSPLSLECTVEGTSNPNLYWYRQAAGRGLQLLFYSVGIGQISSEVPQNLSASRPQDRQFILSSKKLLLSDSGFYLCAWRGTGGPYEQYFGPGTRLTVT.

This clone was recorded once. The genes are TRBV6-5 and TRBJ1-1; the D gene is possibly TRBD1 (5 bases). Germline CDR1 is MNHEY and CDR2 is SVGAGI. Trimming left V 0 bases short and J 4 bases short, with 12 bases between. This CDR3 contains 15 residues. The CDR3 spells CASSYSIGGSTEAFF. In DNA, the CDR3 is TGTGCCAGCAGTTACTCGATTGGGGGGAGCACTGAAGCTTTCTTT.

Comment on this clone: Within the sample, other DNA sequences also encode this same CDR3. The V gene is TRBV5-4, the J gene TRBJ2-5; 11 bases align to TRBD1. The length of the CDR3 is 14 residues. The germline CDR1 and CDR2 sequences are SGHNT and YYREEE (reference sequence). J lost 4 bases, V lost 4 bases, and 3 bases had no gene match. CDR3 DNA sequence: TGTGCCAGCAGCCGGGACAGGGGGGGAGAGACCCAGTACTTC. It codes for CASSRDRGGETQYF.

This chain connects TRBV29-1 to TRBJ1-3; possible D gene TRBD1, 5 bases. The V end lost 7 bases, the J end lost 7 bases, and 17 bases lay between the germline ends. The CDR3 loop spans 13 amino acids. Germline values: CDR1 SQVTM, CDR2 ANQGSEA. The CDR3 here is CSAGGSLGNTIYF. The CDR3 DNA follows: TGCAGCGCCGGGGGGTCTCTCGGCAACACCATATATTTT.

In DNA, the CDR3 is TGTGCCAGCAGCTTAAGGGCGTACGGAAACACCATATATTTT. The encoded protein is CASSLRAYGNTIYF. The V and J genes are TRBV5-8 and TRBJ1-3; D is uncertain. The germline V and J ends were trimmed by 2 bases and 4 bases, with 10 bases remaining between them. From germline, CDR1 is SGHTS and CDR2 YDEGEE. The CDR3 is 14 amino acids.

The J gene is TRBJ1-5, the V gene TRBV20-1; 8 nucleotides align to TRBD1. The CDR3 runs to 15 residues. The V gene's germline CDR1 is DFQATT and CDR2 SNEGSKA (reference sequence). V trimming: 3 bases; J trimming: 6 bases; junction bases outside the gene matches: 10. The CDR3 DNA sequence: TGCAGTGCTAGTCACGGCCAGGGGGCGGTTCAGCCCCAGCATTTT. Its protein product is CSASHGQGAVQPQHF.

This chain joins TRBV28 and TRBJ1-5; 7 bases match TRBD1. This CDR3 has 13 amino acids. Per germline, CDR1 MDHEN and CDR2 SYDVKM. The J segment lost 7 bases and the V segment lost 8 bases, leaving 8 bases of the junction unmatched. This CDR3 reads CASRQGGWQPQHF. CDR3 DNA sequence: TGTGCCAGCCGACAGGGAGGGTGGCAGCCCCAGCATTTT.

J is TRBJ2-5 and V is TRBV3-1 (or the pseudogene TRBV3-2), with D unresolved. The germline V and J ends were trimmed by 8 bases and 2 bases, with 12 bases remaining between them. CDR1 and CDR2 (germline): LGHDT, YNNKEL (reference sequence). CDR3 length: 13 residues. CDR3 nucleotides: TGTGCCAGCGCCGCGGTTTTTCAAGAGACCCAGTACTTC. It is translated as CASAAVFQETQYF.

V is TRBV7-2 and J is TRBJ1-1, with 7 bases that match TRBD1. CDR3 length: 14 residues. Germline V gene data show CDR1 as SGHTA and CDR2 as FQGNSA. V trimming: 2 bases; J trimming: 6 bases; junction bases outside the gene matches: 6. The CDR3 DNA reads TGTGCCAGCAGCTTAAGATCCGACAGGGCTGAAGCTTTCTTT. This codes for CASSLRSDRAEAFF.